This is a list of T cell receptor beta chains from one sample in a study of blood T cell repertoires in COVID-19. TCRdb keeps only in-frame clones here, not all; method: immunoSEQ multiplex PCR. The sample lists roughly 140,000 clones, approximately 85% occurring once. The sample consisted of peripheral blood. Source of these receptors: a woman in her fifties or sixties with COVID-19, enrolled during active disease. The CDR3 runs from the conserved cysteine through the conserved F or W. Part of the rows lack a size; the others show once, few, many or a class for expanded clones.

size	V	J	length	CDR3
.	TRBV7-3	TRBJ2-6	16	CASSIPRGPGANVLTF
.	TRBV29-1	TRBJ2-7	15	CSVGTGSANSYEQYF
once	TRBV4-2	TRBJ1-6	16	CASSQEGSAYNSPLHF
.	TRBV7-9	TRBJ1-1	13	CASSLGSRGGAFF
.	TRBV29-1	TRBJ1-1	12	CSVEERQGGAFF
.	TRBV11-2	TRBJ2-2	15	CASSSGTGMGGELFF
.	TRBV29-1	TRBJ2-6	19	CSVEGRGTREDSGANVLTF
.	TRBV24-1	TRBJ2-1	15	CATSDPGQGDDEQFF
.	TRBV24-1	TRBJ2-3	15	CATSDDFISTDTQYF
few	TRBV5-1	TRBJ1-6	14	CASSEGAVNSPLHF
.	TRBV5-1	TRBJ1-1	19	CASTFTQGQGSSGNTEAFF
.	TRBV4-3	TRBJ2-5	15	CASSYGLAGEETQYF
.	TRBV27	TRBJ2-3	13	CASSYRGTDTQYF
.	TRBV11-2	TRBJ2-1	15	CASSRQVGSYNEQFF
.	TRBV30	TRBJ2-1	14	CAWSAGGPWNEQFF
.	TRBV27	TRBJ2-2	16	CASSLAAGGYTGELFF
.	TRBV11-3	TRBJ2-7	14	CASSLVHRTYEQYF
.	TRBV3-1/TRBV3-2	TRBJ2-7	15	CASSRNTGGSYEQYF
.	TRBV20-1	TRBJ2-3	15	CSASKAGGSADTQYF
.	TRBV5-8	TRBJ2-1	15	CASSFAGTGDNEQFF
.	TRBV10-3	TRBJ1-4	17	CAISPGTGGVGREKLFF
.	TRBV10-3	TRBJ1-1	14	CAIRLTGIETEAFF
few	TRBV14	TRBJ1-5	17	CASSHRPGQTSNQPQHF
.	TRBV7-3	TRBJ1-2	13	CASSLRTDYGYTF
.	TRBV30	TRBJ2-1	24	CAWSVDTGVFGDYDLHNSYNEQFF
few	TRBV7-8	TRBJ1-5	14	CASSPRTGVQPQHF
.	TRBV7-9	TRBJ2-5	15	CASSSQWGVQETQYF
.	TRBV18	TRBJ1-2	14	CASSPRGSARGYTF
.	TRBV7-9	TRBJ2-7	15	CASSQTGTLSYEQYF
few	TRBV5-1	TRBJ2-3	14	CASSFPQGSDTQYF
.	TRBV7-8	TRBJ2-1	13	CASGQSSYNEQFF
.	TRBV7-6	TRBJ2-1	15	CASSYGLAGDGEQFF
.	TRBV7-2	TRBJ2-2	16	CASSALWALGTGELFF
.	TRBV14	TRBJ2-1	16	CASSTPGGGSYNEQFF
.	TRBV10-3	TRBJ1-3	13	CALRGAPGNTIYF
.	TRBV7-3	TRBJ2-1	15	CASSLTRSSYNEQFF
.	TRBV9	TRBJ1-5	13	CASSVGQGQPQHF
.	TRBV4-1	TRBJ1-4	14	CASSQRQGAEKLFF
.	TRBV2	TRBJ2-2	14	CASIRTENTGELFF
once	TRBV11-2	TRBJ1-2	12	CASSQTTGYYTF
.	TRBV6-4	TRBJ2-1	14	CASSDSTGGNEQFF
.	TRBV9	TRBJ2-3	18	CASSVRGGYRSSTDTQYF
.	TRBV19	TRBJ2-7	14	CASRLTGYSGEQYF
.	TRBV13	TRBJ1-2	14	CASSLAQGSYGYTF
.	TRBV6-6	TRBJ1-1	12	CASTPGGTEAFF
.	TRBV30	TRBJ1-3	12	CAWSPSGNTIYF
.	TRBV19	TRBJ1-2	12	CASSRTDLGYTF
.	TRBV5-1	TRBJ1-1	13	CASSLGTGGEAFF
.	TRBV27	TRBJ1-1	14	CASSLTGAFAEAFF
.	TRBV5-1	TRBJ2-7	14	CASTGGGVGYEQYF
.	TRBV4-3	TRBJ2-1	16	CASSQVWRGGDNEQFF
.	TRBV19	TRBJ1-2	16	CATLGGGGDLNYGYTF
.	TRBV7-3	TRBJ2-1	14	CASSSLGGVNEQFF
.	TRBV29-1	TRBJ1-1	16	CSVEGGGWEGNTEAFF
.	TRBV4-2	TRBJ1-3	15	CASSPTTGDGNTIYF